A single sample gave rise to the 21 T cell receptor beta chains below, sequenced in a study of T cells in tuberculosis. Documented time point: new active TB diagnosis, blood taken before or within 7 days of starting treatment. Profiled with immunoSEQ multiplex PCR; TCRdb holds only in-frame clones, not every one. The data show tens of thousands of clones, around 92% seen once. The source was PBMCs, collected at tuberculosis diagnosis. The receptor source for this set is an adult with tuberculosis.

This clone was seen only once. The chain uses TRBV25-1 and TRBJ2-7; 8 nucleotides line up with TRBD2. Germline CDR1 is MGHDK and CDR2 is SYGVNS. CDR3 length: 14 amino acids. With 0 bases clipped from V and 5 bases from J, the junction kept 3 bases outside the gene matches. The CDR3 bases are TGTGCCAGCAGTGAATATTCCGGGGGGGACGAGCAGTACTTC. This codes for CASSEYSGGDEQYF.

The chain links TRBV5-1 to TRBJ2-3, with TRBD2 matching 8 bases. CDR1 and CDR2 from the germline V gene are SGHRS and YFSETQ. Germline trimming cut 0 bases from V and 6 bases from J; bases unmatched to any gene: 6. The CDR3 sequence is 15 residues long. The CDR3 protein is CASSLGQPGGDTQYF. DNA of the CDR3: TGCGCCAGCAGCTTGGGGCAGCCGGGAGGGGATACGCAGTATTTT.

This clone was picked up a small number of times. The chain is built from TRBV10-1 and TRBJ2-1; 12 nucleotides align to TRBD2. Trimming removed 2 bases from V and 9 bases from J; junction bases left unmatched: 5. Germline V gives CDR1 WNHNN, CDR2 SYGVQD (reference sequence). This CDR3 is 15 amino acids long. The CDR3 DNA follows: TGCGCCAGCAGTGAGGGGACTAGCGGGCTCAGTGAGCAGTTCTTC. Translation: CASSEGTSGLSEQFF.

The chain recombines TRBV9 with TRBJ1-1, with 7 bases lining up with TRBD1. The CDR3 totals 13 residues. The V segment lost 6 bases and the J segment 5 bases; nucleotides outside the gene matches: 7. The germline gives CDR1 SGDLS, CDR2 YYNGEE. CDR3 region: CASKDRERTEAFF. CDR3 sequence (DNA): TGTGCCAGCAAAGACAGGGAGAGGACTGAAGCTTTCTTT.

The chain uses TRBV19 and TRBJ1-2, with TRBD1 matching over 7 bases. V gave up 4 bases and J gave up 4 bases; unmatched junction bases: 6. Germline V gene sequence: CDR1 LNHDA, CDR2 SQIVND (reference sequence). The CDR3 is made up of 14 amino acids. The CDR3 DNA reads TGTGCCAGTAGTAGAAGAGGGGGCACCTATGGCTACACCTTC. Protein product: CASSRRGGTYGYTF. Full variable domain (outside the CDR3, taken from reference TRBV19 and TRBJ1-2): DGGITQSPKYLFRKEGQNVTLSCEQNLNHDAMYWYRQDPGQGLRLIYYSQIVNDFQKGDIAEGYSVSREKKESFPLTVTSAQKNPTAFYLCASSRRGGTYGYTFGSGTRLTVV.

This clone was observed a single time. V is TRBV7-8 and J is TRBJ2-1, with 7 positions matching TRBD2. Per germline, CDR1 SGHVS and CDR2 FQNEAQ. This CDR3 contains 15 residues. V shed 3 bases and J 8 bases; nucleotides not matched to a gene: 10. The CDR3 region is CASSLGRTRFDEQFF. The CDR3 nucleotides are TGTGCCAGCAGCTTGGGTAGGACTAGATTCGATGAGCAGTTCTTC.

The V gene is TRBV27, the J gene TRBJ2-1; 8 bases agree with TRBD1. V lost 2 bases to trimming and J lost 8 bases; unmatched junction nucleotides: 8. Germline CDR1 is MNHEY and CDR2 is SMNVEV (reference sequence). This CDR3 comprises 15 residues. The CDR3 DNA reads TGTGCCAGCAGTTTAAAAGGACAGGGAGCCCATGAGCAGTTCTTC. Protein product: CASSLKGQGAHEQFF.

The V and J genes are TRBV15 and TRBJ1-2, with a tentative D call TRBD1 (5 bases). From germline, CDR1 is LNHNV and CDR2 YYDKDF (reference sequence). This CDR3 contains 14 residues. Deletions cut 7 bases from V and 3 bases from J, with 15 bases between. CDR3 amino acids: CATNSGIGDYGYTF. The CDR3 DNA reads TGTGCCACCAACTCAGGGATAGGGGACTATGGCTACACCTTC.

This chain links TRBV10-1 with TRBJ1-1; TRBD1 is a possible D gene (6 bases). Trimming cost V 0 bases and J 4 bases, with 9 bases left between them. The CDR3 has 14 amino acids. Germline V gene data show CDR1 as WNHNN and CDR2 as SYGVQD (reference sequence). The CDR3 sequence: CASSESRGGTEAFF. The DNA of the CDR3 is TGCGCCAGCAGTGAGTCGAGGGGGGGCACTGAAGCTTTCTTT.

The chain employs TRBV5-5 and TRBJ2-3; TRBD1 matches 8 bases. The germline CDR1 and CDR2 sequences are SGHKS and YYEKEE (reference sequence). J gave up 4 bases and V 0 bases, and 7 bases lay outside the gene matches. This CDR3 spans 16 amino acids. The CDR3 loop reads CASSLGADRAADTQYF. DNA for the CDR3: TGTGCCAGCAGCTTGGGGGCGGACAGGGCGGCAGATACGCAGTATTTT.

The chain joins TRBV10-3 to TRBJ2-7; TRBD2 agrees at 8 bases. The V and J ends lost 3 bases and 2 bases, in that order; junction bases with no gene match: 6. Germline V lookup: CDR1 ENHRY, CDR2 SYGVKD. The CDR3 loop spans 15 amino acids. CDR3 in amino acids: CAISDPSGWAYEQYF. The DNA of the CDR3 is TGTGCCATCAGTGACCCTAGCGGGTGGGCCTACGAGCAGTACTTC.

This clone was picked up one time. The V call is TRBV25-1, the J call TRBJ2-3; no definite D call. The CDR3 contains 13 residues. V was cut by 1 base and J by 7 bases, with 9 bases left in between. Germline CDR1 is MGHDK and CDR2 is SYGVNS. The CDR3 loop is CASSESRRYTQYF. The CDR3 region has the DNA TGTGCCAGCAGTGAATCCCGCAGGTATACGCAGTATTTT. Variable domain in full (rest from reference TRBV25-1 and TRBJ2-3): EADIYQTPRYLVIGTGKKITLECSQTMGHDKMYWYQQDPGMELHLIHYSYGVNSTEKGDLSSESTVSRIRTEHFPLTLESARPSHTSQYLCASSESRRYTQYFGPGTRLTVL.

The chain has TRBV27 and TRBJ1-5, with 7 nucleotides matching TRBD1. Per the germline V gene, CDR1 is MNHEY and CDR2 is SMNVEV (reference sequence). Losses at the gene ends were 0 bases for V and 6 bases for J; bases not matched to a gene: 11. This CDR3 is 17 amino acids long. CDR3 coding DNA: TGTGCCAGCAGTTTATCCTACCCGACAGGGTCCTCTCAGCCCCAGCATTTT. Translated: CASSLSYPTGSSQPQHF.

The genes are TRBV4-2 and TRBJ1-5; D call uncertain. Looked up from germline, CDR1 is LGHNA and CDR2 is YNFKEQ. Trimming took 1 base from V and 4 from J, leaving 11 bases between them. This CDR3 is built from 15 residues. This chain's CDR3 is CASSQGWTSNQPQHF. The CDR3 coding sequence is TGTGCCAGCAGCCAAGGGTGGACTTCGAATCAGCCCCAGCATTTT.

Notes on this clone: This sample also contains other DNA sequences that code for the same CDR3. The chain couples TRBV19 to TRBJ2-7; the match to TRBD1 covers 12 bases. The CDR3 is made up of 14 amino acids. Germline CDR1 and CDR2: LNHDA and SQIVND (reference sequence). J lost 4 bases, V lost 7 bases, and 5 bases had no gene match. The CDR3 DNA reads TGTGCCAGTACTCCGGGACAGGGGGCTTACGAGCAGTACTTC. Amino acids: CASTPGQGAYEQYF.

The chain is built from TRBV7-6 and TRBJ2-1, with TRBD2 matching over 7 bases. V was pared by 1 base and J by 1 base, with 10 bases of the junction left unmatched. The CDR3 runs to 18 residues. The germline CDR1 and CDR2 sequences are SGHVS and FNYEAQ. The CDR3, as DNA: TGTGCCAGCAGCTTAGGTGGGGCGGGAGCCTTATCCTACAATGAGCAGTTCTTC. Protein sequence: CASSLGGAGALSYNEQFF.

The gene calls are TRBV6-1 and TRBJ1-1; TRBD1 aligns across 8 bases. The CDR3 spans 14 residues. Germline V lookup: CDR1 MNHNS, CDR2 SASEGT. With V trimmed by 7 bases and J by 0 bases, 4 bases remained unmatched. The CDR3 loop is CASNRQGMNTEAFF. In DNA, the CDR3 is TGTGCCAGCAACAGACAGGGGATGAACACTGAAGCTTTCTTT.

This chain links TRBV5-6 with TRBJ1-2; a weak D match, TRBD1 (6 bases). CDR1 SGHDT and CDR2 YYEEEE come from the germline V gene. With 4 bases removed from V and 4 bases from J, the gap between germline ends came to 11 bases. This CDR3 region has 13 residues. The CDR3 bases are TGTGCCAGCAGCATAACAGGGCCCTATGGCTACACCTTC. This encodes CASSITGPYGYTF.

The genes are TRBV7-8 and TRBJ2-7; 7 bases are a match to TRBD1. This CDR3 region has 13 residues. Germline CDR1 is SGHVS and CDR2 is FQNEAQ. The junction had 6 bases not matched to a gene; V was cut back by 5 bases and J by 5 bases. The CDR3 here is CASSLTTGNEQYF. The CDR3 nucleotides read TGTGCCAGCAGCCTAACGACAGGGAACGAGCAGTACTTC.

This clone came up once. The chain has TRBV5-1 and TRBJ1-6, with 7 bases aligning to TRBD1. The V and J ends lost 0 bases and 7 bases, in that order; junction bases with no gene match: 7. Germline assignment: CDR1 SGHRS and CDR2 YFSETQ. The CDR3 is made up of 16 amino acids. CDR3 sequence: CASSLVIDRENSPLHF. Here the CDR3 DNA reads TGCGCCAGCAGCTTGGTTATAGACAGGGAGAATTCACCCCTCCACTTT.

The chain employs TRBV9 and TRBJ1-1; a weak D match, TRBD1 (5 bases). V gave up 10 bases and J gave up 1 base, with 20 bases separating them. The CDR3 spans 15 residues. Germline lookup yields CDR1 SGDLS and CDR2 YYNGEE. CDR3: CASSPQAGGNTEAFF. The CDR3, as DNA: TGTGCCTCCTCGCCACAAGCGGGGGGGAACACTGAAGCTTTCTTT.